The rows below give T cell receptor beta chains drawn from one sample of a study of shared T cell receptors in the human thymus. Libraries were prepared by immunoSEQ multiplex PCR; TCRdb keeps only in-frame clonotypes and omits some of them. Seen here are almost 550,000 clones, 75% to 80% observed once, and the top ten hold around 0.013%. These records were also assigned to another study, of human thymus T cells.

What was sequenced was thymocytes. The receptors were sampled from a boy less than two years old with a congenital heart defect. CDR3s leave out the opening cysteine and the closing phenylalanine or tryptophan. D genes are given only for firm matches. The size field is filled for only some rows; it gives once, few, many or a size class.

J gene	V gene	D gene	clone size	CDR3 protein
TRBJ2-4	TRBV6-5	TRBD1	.	ASRSDRVGDIQY
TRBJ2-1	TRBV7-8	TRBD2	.	ASSLARLAASYNEQF
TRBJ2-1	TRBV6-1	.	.	ASSEGATYNEQF
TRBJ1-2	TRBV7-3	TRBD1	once	ASSGDRGIGGYT
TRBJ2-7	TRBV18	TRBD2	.	ASSPRRTSGEASYEQY
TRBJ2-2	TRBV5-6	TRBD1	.	ASSQGQGIGTGELF
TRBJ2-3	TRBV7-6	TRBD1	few	ASSPRDRGKDTQY
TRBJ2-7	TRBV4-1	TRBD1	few	ASSQESDRGYEQY
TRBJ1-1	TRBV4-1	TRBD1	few	ASSPGTGEKDTEAF
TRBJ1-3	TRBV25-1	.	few	ASTPPRRSGNTIY
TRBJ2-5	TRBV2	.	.	ASSEGDGGETQY
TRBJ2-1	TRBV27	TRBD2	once	ASVGAGVYEQF
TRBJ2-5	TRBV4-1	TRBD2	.	ASSQRYAPTSGLGLETQY
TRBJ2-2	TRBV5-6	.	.	ASSLGRPWDSGELF
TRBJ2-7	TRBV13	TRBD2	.	ASSLGGDCLYEQY
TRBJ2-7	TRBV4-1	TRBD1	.	ASSPVGTGKHEQY
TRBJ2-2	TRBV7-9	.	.	ASSSYGSNTGELF
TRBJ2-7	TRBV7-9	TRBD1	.	ASSCRDRPNGYEQY
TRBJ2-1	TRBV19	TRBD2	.	ASRPGTSGRHEQF
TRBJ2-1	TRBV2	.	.	ASGGGSSYNEQF
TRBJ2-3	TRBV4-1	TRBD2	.	ASSQGLPSTDTQY
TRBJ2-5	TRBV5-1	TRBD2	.	ASSPVRGLEGVIETQY
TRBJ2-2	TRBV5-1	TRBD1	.	ASSLVVGQGSTGELF
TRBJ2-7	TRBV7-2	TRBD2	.	ASSLGRSGGEQY
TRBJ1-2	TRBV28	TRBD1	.	ASSLRDRGSIFYGYT
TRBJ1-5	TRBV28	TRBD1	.	ASTLERGRLYSNQPQH
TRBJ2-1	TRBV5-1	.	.	ASSSGSYNEQF
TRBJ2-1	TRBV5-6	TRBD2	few	ASSHRTSGSSYNEQF
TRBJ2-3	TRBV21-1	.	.	ASSPRVALPDTQY
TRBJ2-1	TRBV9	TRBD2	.	ASSVFPLWTSGPYNEQF
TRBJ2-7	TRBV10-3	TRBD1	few	ATETGAATYEQY
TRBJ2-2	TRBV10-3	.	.	AIKRKNTGELF
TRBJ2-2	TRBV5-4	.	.	ASSPRTAPNTGELF